The clone carrying this T cell receptor (beta chain) was found a few times. Its target is unknown. Each CDR3 protein gets one entry after TCRdb re-called the 5' RACE reads with MiXCR. The sample records roughly 250,000 distinct CDR3 sequences, roughly 15% being singletons. Trimming removed 5 bases at V and 5 bases at J, with 15 bases between. From germline, CDR1 is SGHVS and CDR2 FNYEAQ. The CDR3 is made up of 14 amino acids. The sample is drawn from a study of T-cell memory formation after mild COVID-19. Overall study findings and caveats: Clones shrinking from day 15 to 85 showed even CD4/CD8 mixes; later expanders tilted CD4+.

Input material: PBMCs or a T cell subset sorted from them (not recorded which). The TCR originated in a young man who had mild COVID-19 (a few samples of this study predate the infection). Cell type and time point are not known. V is TRBV7-6 and J is TRBJ1-2; unclear D gene. CDR3 sequence (DNA): TGTGCCAGCAGCCCCCCCCGGAGCCCATATGGCTACACCTTC. This translates into CASSPPRSPYGYTF.